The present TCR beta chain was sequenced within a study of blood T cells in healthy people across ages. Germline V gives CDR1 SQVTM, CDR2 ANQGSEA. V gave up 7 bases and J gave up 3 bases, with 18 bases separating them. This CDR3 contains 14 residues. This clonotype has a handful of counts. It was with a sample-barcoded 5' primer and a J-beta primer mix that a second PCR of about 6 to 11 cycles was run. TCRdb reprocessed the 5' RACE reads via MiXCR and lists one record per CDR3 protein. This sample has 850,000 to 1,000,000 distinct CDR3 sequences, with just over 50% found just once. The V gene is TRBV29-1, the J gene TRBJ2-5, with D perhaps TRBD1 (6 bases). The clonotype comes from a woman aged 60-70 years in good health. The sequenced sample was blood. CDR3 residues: CSGNPNRVKETQYF. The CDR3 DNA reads TGCAGCGGGAACCCAAACAGGGTCAAAGAGACCCAGTACTTC.